This T cell receptor beta chain derives from a study of T-cell memory formation after mild COVID-19. The wider study: TCR clusters showed largely donor specificity.

V was shortened by 4 bases and J by 4 bases, with 11 bases between the two germline ends. This CDR3 is 14 amino acids long. The germline gives CDR1 SGHAT, CDR2 FQNNGV. TCRdb re-called the 5' RACE reads with MiXCR, one entry per CDR3 protein. The sample holds some 350,000 distinct CDR3 sequences, about a sixth seen once. The material sequenced was PBMCs or a T cell subset sorted from them (not recorded which). This sequence joins TRBV11-2 and TRBJ1-3; D is undetermined. The sequence was collected from a man younger than 35 who had mild COVID-19 (a few samples of this study predate the infection). Cell type and time point are not known. The CDR3 DNA follows: TGTGCCAGCAGCTCGGCGGTGTGGGGAAACACCATATATTTT. Protein sequence: CASSSAVWGNTIYF.